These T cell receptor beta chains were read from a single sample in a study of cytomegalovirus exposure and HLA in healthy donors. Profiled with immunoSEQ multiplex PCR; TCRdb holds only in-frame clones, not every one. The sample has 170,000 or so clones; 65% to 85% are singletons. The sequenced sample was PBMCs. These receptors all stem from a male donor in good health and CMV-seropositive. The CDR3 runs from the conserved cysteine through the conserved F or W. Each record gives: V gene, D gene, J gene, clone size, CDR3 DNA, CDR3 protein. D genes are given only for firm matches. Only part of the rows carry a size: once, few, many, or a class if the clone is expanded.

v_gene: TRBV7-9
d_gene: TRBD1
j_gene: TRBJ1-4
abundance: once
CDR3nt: TGTGCCAGCAGCTTAGAGGTGGGACAGGGTACTGGAAAACTGTTTTTT
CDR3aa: CASSLEVGQGTGKLFF

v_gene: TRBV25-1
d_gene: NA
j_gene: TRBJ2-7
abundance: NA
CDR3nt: TGTGCCAGCAGCATTAGCCCGAGCTACGAGCAGTACTTC
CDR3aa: CASSISPSYEQYF

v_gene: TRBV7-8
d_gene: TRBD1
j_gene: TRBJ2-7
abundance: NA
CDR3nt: TGTGCCAGCAGAGACTCGGGGCAGGGGGCCCTACAGTACTTC
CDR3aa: CASRDSGQGALQYF

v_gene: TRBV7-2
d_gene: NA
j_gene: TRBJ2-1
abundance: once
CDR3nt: TGTGCCAGCAGCTCGCTAACAGGCCGCAATGAGCAGTTCTTC
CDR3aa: CASSSLTGRNEQFF

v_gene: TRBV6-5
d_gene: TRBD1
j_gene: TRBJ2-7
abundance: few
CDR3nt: TGTGCCAGCAGTCGACAGGGTTTATCTGGCGAGCAGTACTTC
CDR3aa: CASSRQGLSGEQYF

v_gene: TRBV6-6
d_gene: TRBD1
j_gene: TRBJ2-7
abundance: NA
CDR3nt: TGTGCCAGTTCGGACAGGGGGCTCTCCTACGAGCAGTACTTC
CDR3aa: CASSDRGLSYEQYF

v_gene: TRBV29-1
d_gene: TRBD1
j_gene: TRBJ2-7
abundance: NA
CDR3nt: TGCAGCGGAGCGGGACAGGGGATCCACGAGCAGTACTTC
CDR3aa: CSGAGQGIHEQYF

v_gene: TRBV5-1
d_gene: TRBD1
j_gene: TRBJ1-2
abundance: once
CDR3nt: TGCGCCAGCAGCTTTGGCGACAGGGGGTTTGGCTACACCTTC
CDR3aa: CASSFGDRGFGYTF

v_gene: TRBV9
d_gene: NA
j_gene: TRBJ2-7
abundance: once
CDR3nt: TGTGCCAGCAGCGTCAATAGCCTAGCTTACGAGCAGTACTTC
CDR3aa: CASSVNSLAYEQYF

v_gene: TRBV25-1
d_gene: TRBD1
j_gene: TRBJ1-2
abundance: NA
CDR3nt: TGTGCCAGCAATACAGGGGCGGAAGGCTACACCTTC
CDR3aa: CASNTGAEGYTF

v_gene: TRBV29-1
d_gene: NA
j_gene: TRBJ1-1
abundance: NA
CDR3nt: TGCAGCGTTGGTTTCGACAGGAACACTGAAGCTTTCTTT
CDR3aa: CSVGFDRNTEAFF

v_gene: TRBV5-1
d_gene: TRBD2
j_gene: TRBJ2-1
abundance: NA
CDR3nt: TGCGCCAGCAGCTTGTCTAGCGGGGGAGTTGGTGAGCAGTTCTTC
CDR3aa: CASSLSSGGVGEQFF

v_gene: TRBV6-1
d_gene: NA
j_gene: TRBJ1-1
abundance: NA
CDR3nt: TGTGCCAGCACGCAGGGTATTCCGGACACTGAAGCTTTCTTT
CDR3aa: CASTQGIPDTEAFF

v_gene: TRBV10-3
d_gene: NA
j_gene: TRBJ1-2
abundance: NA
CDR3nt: TGTGCCGCAACCCGGGACAATCTTAATGCTGGGTATGGCTACACCTTC
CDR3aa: CAATRDNLNAGYGYTF

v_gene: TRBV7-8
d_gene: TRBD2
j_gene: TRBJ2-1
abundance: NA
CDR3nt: TGTGCCAGCAGCAGGACTAGCAGACACAATGAGCAGTTCTTC
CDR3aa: CASSRTSRHNEQFF

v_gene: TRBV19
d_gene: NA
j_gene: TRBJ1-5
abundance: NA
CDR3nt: TGTGCCAGTAGGACAGAGTATAATCAGCCCCAGCATTTT
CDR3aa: CASRTEYNQPQHF

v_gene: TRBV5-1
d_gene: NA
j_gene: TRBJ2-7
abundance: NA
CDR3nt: TGCGCCAGCAGCTTGGCCATGAACAGGAACACCTACGAGCAGTACTTC
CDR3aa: CASSLAMNRNTYEQYF

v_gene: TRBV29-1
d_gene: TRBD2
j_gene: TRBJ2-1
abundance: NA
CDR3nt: TGCAGCGTTGACACGGGACTAGCTGCATACAATGAGCAGTTCTTC
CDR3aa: CSVDTGLAAYNEQFF

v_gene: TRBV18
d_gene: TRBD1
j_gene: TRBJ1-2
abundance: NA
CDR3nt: TGTGCCAGCTCCCAAGGACAGGGTGAGGGCTACACCTTC
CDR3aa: CASSQGQGEGYTF

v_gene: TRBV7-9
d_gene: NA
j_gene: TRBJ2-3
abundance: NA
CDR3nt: TGTGCCAGCAGCTTCCCCAGTCGGGAGAGAGGTACGCAGTATTTT
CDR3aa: CASSFPSRERGTQYF

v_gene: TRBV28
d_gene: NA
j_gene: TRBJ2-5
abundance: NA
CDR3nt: TGTGCCAGCAGTTTCGGAGGGCAGGGGGACCGAGAGACCCAGTACTTC
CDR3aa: CASSFGGQGDRETQYF

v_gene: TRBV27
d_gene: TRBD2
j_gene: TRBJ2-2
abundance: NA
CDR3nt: TGTGCCAGCGCCCTCGGGACTAGTGGTAACACCGGGGAGCTGTTTTTT
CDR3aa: CASALGTSGNTGELFF

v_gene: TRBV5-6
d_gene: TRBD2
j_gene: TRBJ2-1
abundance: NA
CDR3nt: TGTGCCAGCAGCTTGCCGGGAGCGGGAGGCCCAAATGAGCAGTTCTTC
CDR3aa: CASSLPGAGGPNEQFF

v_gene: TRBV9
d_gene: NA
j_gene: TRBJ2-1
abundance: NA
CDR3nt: TGTGCCAGCGGAACATCGGGGGATGAGCAGTTCTTC
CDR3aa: CASGTSGDEQFF

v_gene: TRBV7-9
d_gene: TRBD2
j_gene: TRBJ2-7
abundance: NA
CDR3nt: TGTGCCAGCAGCAGGGCGACTAGCGAAGCCTACGAGCAGTACTTC
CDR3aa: CASSRATSEAYEQYF

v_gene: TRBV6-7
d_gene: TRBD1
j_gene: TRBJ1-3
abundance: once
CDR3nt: TGTGCCAGCAGCTCCAACAGGGGCTGTTCTGGAAACACCATATATTTT
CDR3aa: CASSSNRGCSGNTIYF

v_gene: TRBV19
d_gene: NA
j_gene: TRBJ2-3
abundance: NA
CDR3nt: TGTGCCAGTAGTAACCGACAGACAGATACGCAGTATTTT
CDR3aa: CASSNRQTDTQYF

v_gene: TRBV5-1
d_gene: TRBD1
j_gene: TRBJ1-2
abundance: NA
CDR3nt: TGCGCCAGCAGCGACAGGGGCCCGACTAACTATGGCTACACCTTC
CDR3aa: CASSDRGPTNYGYTF

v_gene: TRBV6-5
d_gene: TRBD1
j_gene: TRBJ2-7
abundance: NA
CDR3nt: TGTGCCAGCAGTTACCGACAGGGAATAAGGGAGCAGTACTTC
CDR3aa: CASSYRQGIREQYF

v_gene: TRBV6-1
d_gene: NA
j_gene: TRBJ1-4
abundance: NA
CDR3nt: TGTGCCAGCAGTGAACAGGGTCTCAATGAAAAACTGTTTTTT
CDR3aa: CASSEQGLNEKLFF

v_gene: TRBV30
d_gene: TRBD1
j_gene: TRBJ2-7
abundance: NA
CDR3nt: TGTGCCTGGAGTCAACCCGGGACAGGTCGCTACGAGCAGTACTTC
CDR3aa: CAWSQPGTGRYEQYF

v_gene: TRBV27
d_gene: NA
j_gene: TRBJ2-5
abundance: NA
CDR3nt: TGTGCCAGCACCCTCGGGGAGACCCAGTACTTC
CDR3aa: CASTLGETQYF

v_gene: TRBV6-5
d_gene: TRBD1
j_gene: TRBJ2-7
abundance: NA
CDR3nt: TGTGCCAGCAGTTACTCGACAGGGTCTTATCCCGAGCAGTACTTC
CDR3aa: CASSYSTGSYPEQYF

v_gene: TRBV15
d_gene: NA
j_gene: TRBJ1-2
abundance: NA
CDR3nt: TGTGCCACCAGCAGAAGCGGGGTCTATGGCTACACCTTC
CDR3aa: CATSRSGVYGYTF

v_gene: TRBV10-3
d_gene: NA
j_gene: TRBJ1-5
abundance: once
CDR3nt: TGCGCCATCAGTGATTTAAAGGGGAGCAATCAGCCCCAGCATTTT
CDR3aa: CAISDLKGSNQPQHF

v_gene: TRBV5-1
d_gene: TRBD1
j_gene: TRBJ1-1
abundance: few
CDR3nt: TGCGCCAGCAGCACTGGACAGGACGGCACTGAAGCTTTCTTT
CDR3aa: CASSTGQDGTEAFF

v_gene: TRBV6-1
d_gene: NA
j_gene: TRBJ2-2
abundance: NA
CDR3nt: TGTGCCAGCAGTGAGAGGCCGCACACCGGGGAGCTGTTTTTT
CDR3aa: CASSERPHTGELFF

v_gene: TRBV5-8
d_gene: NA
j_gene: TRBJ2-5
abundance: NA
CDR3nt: TGTGCCAGCAGCTTGCAGACATCGAGGGAAGAGACCCAGTACTTC
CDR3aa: CASSLQTSREETQYF

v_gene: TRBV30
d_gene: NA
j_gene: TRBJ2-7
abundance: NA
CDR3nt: TGTGCCTGGAGTGAACGGGTGGGGGGCGAGCAGTACTTC
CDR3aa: CAWSERVGGEQYF

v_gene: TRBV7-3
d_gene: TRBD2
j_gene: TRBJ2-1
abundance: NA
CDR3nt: TGTGCCAGCAGCACCGACCGGCGCACGGGGGGTGAGCAGTTCTTC
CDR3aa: CASSTDRRTGGEQFF

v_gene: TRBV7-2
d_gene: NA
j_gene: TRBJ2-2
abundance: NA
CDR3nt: TGTGCCAGCAGCTTAGCGATCTCGAGAGGGTCCGGGGAGCTGTTTTTT
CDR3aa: CASSLAISRGSGELFF

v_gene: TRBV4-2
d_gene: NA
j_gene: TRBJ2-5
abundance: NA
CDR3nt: TGTGCCAGCAGCCAAGACGGAGCGTACCAAGAGACCCAGTACTTC
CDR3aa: CASSQDGAYQETQYF

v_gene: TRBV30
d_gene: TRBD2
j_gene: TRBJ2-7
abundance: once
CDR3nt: TGTGCCTGGAGGGGACTAGCGGGTTCCTACGAGCAGTACTTC
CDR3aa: CAWRGLAGSYEQYF

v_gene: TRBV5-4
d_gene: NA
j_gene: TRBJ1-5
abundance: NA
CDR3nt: TGTGCCAGCAGCTTTAGTGGCGGAAATCAGCCCCAGCATTTT
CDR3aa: CASSFSGGNQPQHF

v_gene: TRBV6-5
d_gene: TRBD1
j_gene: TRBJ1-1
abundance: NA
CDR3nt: TGTGCCAGCAGTCGACAGGGCGGTGTTAGCACTGAAGCTTTCTTT
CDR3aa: CASSRQGGVSTEAFF

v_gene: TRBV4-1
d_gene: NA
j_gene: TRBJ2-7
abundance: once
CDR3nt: TGCGCCAGCAGCCAAGGCAGGTCCAGCTCCTACGAGCAGTACTTC
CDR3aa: CASSQGRSSSYEQYF

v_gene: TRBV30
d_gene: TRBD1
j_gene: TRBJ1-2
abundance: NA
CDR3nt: TGTGCCCGGAGTCGGGGGACAGACGATGGCTACACCTTC
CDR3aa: CARSRGTDDGYTF

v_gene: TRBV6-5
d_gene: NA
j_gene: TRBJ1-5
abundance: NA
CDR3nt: TGTGCCAGCCCAGAGAGGCCGGGGGAGCCCCAGCATTTT
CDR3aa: CASPERPGEPQHF